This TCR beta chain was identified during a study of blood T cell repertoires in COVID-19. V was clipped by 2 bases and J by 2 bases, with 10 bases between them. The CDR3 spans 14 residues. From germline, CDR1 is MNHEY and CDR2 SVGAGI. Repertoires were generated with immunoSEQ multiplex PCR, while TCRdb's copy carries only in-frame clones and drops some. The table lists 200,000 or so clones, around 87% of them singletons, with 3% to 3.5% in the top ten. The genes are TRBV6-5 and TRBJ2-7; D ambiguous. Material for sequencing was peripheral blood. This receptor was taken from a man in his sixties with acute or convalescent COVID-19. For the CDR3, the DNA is TGTGCCAGCAGTTACCTGGTTGGGCCCTACGAGCAGTACTTC. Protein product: CASSYLVGPYEQYF.